A single sample is the source of the 20 T cell receptor beta chains below, sequenced in a study of cytomegalovirus exposure and HLA in healthy donors. The PCR ran on 60 Vbeta and 13 Jbeta primers. Clones were read by immunoSEQ multiplex PCR, and TCRdb kept only the in-frame ones, dropping some. The table includes about 110,000 clones, approximately 86% detected once. Sequences were obtained from PBMCs. The receptors were sampled from a man in his forties in good health and CMV-seronegative.

The J gene is TRBJ2-3, the V gene TRBV4-1; D possibly corresponds to TRBD2 (5 bases). CDR3 length equals 20 residues. The germline CDR1 and CDR2 sequences are MGHRA and YSYEKL. V dropped 0 bases and J dropped 2 bases, with 24 bases sitting between them. For the CDR3, the DNA is TGCGCCAGCAGCCAAGATTGGGCGGGTGTAGGGCCGGGGAACACAGATACGCAGTATTTT. Its protein product is CASSQDWAGVGPGNTDTQYF.

The V call is TRBV2, the J call TRBJ2-4; TRBD2 is a possible D gene (6 bases). Germline CDR1 and CDR2: SNHLY and FYNNEI. The V end lost 8 bases, the J end lost 5 bases, and 13 bases lay between the germline ends. The CDR3 consists of 13 residues. CDR3 sequence reads: CASVGGSENIQYF. The CDR3 bases are TGTGCCAGCGTGGGGGGTAGCGAAAACATTCAGTACTTC.

The rearrangement uses TRBV5-1 and TRBJ1-5; perhaps TRBD1 as D (5 bases). CDR3 size: 15 residues. Trimming cost V 3 bases and J 5 bases, with 15 bases left between them. The germline gives CDR1 SGHRS, CDR2 YFSETQ. CDR3 DNA sequence: TGCGCCAGCAGCTACGGTGGCAGGGATGATCAGCCCCAGCATTTT. It yields the protein CASSYGGRDDQPQHF.

This clone turned up a few times. This rearrangement joins TRBV6-5 to TRBJ1-6; tentative D call: TRBD1 (5 bases). The CDR3 covers 13 residues. V dropped 4 bases and J dropped 14 bases, with 15 bases sitting between them. The germline V gene encodes CDR1 MNHEY and CDR2 SVGAGI. This chain's CDR3 is CASSFSGGSALHF. The CDR3 DNA reads as TGTGCCAGCAGTTTCTCTGGGGGGTCGGCCCTCCACTTT.

This sequence joins TRBV7-9 and TRBJ2-2, with D possibly TRBD2 on 6 matching bases. Trimming removed 4 bases from V and 7 bases from J, with 13 bases in between. The CDR3 contains 14 residues. Germline CDR1 SEHNR, CDR2 FQNEAQ (reference sequence). The CDR3 loop reads CASSYPFGSGELFF. The CDR3 DNA is TGTGCCAGCAGCTACCCCTTCGGGAGCGGGGAGCTGTTTTTT.

This clone was recorded once. The V and J genes are TRBV7-2 and TRBJ1-2, with TRBD1 as a possible D gene (5 bases). The CDR3 has 14 amino acids. Germline CDR1 SGHTA, CDR2 FQGNSA. Trimming took off 11 bases at V and 0 bases at J, with 16 bases between the two ends. The CDR3 DNA is TGTGCCGCCCGGGTTGGGGGGACTAACTATGGCTACACCTTC. As protein: CAARVGGTNYGYTF.

The chain combines TRBV5-1 with TRBJ1-1; 7 nucleotides match TRBD1. After removal of 3 bases from V and 0 bases from J, the junction contained 5 bases not matched to a gene. The CDR3 is 15 amino acids. From germline, CDR1 is SGHRS and CDR2 YFSETQ. The CDR3 DNA follows: TGCGCCAGCAGCTCGACACAGGGGCTGAACACTGAAGCTTTCTTT. Translation gives CASSSTQGLNTEAFF. The full variable domain, completed using reference TRBV5-1 and TRBJ1-1, is KAGVTQTPRYLIKTRGQQVTLSCSPISGHRSVSWYQQTPGQGLQFLFEYFSETQRNKGNFPGRFSGRQFSNSRSEMNVSTLELGDSALYLCASSSTQGLNTEAFFGQGTRLTVV.

The rearrangement uses TRBV19 and TRBJ1-1, with D unresolved. The CDR3 is 15 residues long. In germline, CDR1 is LNHDA, CDR2 SQIVND (reference sequence). V lost 5 bases to trimming and J lost 0 bases, with 13 bases between them. Written as DNA, the CDR3 is TGTGCCAGTAGTCCCCCGGGGTTTCTGAACACTGAAGCTTTCTTT. Its translation: CASSPPGFLNTEAFF.

The rearrangement links TRBV4-1 to TRBJ1-5, with D uncertain. This CDR3 contains 15 residues. Germline lookup yields CDR1 MGHRA and CDR2 YSYEKL. Trimming removed 0 bases from V and 7 bases from J, with 13 bases in between. Written as DNA, the CDR3 is TGCGCCAGCAGCCAAGAGAGGGCCTCAATCCAGCCCCAGCATTTT. It translates to CASSQERASIQPQHF.

CDR3 loop: CASSLTQTGPVARYEQYF. The CDR3 nucleotides read TGTGCCAGCAGCTTAACTCAAACTGGGCCGGTGGCAAGGTACGAGCAGTACTTC. The rearrangement uses TRBV7-9 and TRBJ2-7, with no clear D. The CDR3 contains 18 residues. With 2 bases removed from V and 4 bases from J, the gap between germline ends came to 24 bases. CDR1 is SEHNR and CDR2 is FQNEAQ in the germline V gene (reference sequence).

The CDR3 spells CASSRTSGTPGYF. For the CDR3, the DNA is TGTGCCAGCAGCCGGACTAGCGGGACTCCCGGGTACTTC. This chain links TRBV7-9 with TRBJ2-4; 12 bases map to TRBD2. The CDR3 contains 13 residues. Germline trimming cut 5 bases from V and 15 bases from J; bases unmatched to any gene: 8. Germline CDR1 and CDR2: SEHNR and FQNEAQ (reference sequence).

The chain couples TRBV6-1 to TRBJ1-5, with 9 bases that match TRBD1. Germline CDR1 and CDR2: MNHNS and SASEGT. This CDR3 has 14 amino acids. V dropped 4 bases and J dropped 7; count of bases not matched to a gene: 5. Here the CDR3 DNA reads TGTGCCAGCAGTGGAGGACAGGGGCAACAGCCCCAGCATTTT. Translation: CASSGGQGQQPQHF.

V usage is TRBV28 and J usage is TRBJ1-1; no definite D call. V dropped 5 bases and J dropped 4 bases, with 20 bases sitting between them. Germline assignment: CDR1 MDHEN and CDR2 SYDVKM. The CDR3 totals 16 residues. CDR3 protein: CASSAPGSLPVTEAFF. DNA for the CDR3: TGTGCCAGCAGTGCCCCCGGGTCGCTTCCTGTCACTGAAGCTTTCTTT.

This clone was recorded a few times. The CDR3 reads CASSPEDVRAFF. CDR3 sequence (DNA): TGTGCCAGCTCACCGGAGGACGTGCGAGCTTTCTTT. This sequence joins TRBV18 and TRBJ1-1; D is undetermined. The V gene's germline CDR1 is KGHSH and CDR2 LQKENI. With 3 bases removed from V and 10 bases from J, the gap between germline ends came to 12 bases. CDR3 length equals 12 residues.

This sequence joins TRBV19 and TRBJ2-3; no firm D call. Per germline, CDR1 LNHDA and CDR2 SQIVND (reference sequence). The CDR3 runs 15 residues. The V end lost 3 bases, the J end lost 5 bases, and 15 bases lay between the germline ends. The CDR3 region has the DNA TGTGCCAGTAGTATGGTGGTTAGCATTGGAGATACGCAGTATTTT. Protein product: CASSMVVSIGDTQYF.

This sequence joins TRBV6-1 and TRBJ1-1; TRBD1 is a possible D gene (5 bases). This CDR3 is 14 amino acids long. CDR1 is MNHNS and CDR2 is SASEGT in the germline V gene. Between the trimmed V and J ends, which lost 4 bases and 3 bases, there was a span of 12 bases. For the CDR3, the DNA is TGTGCCAGCAGTGCATCAGGGCGGTACACTGAAGCTTTCTTT. This codes for CASSASGRYTEAFF.

This clone was detected only once. The genes are TRBV7-2 and TRBJ2-4, with a weak D call TRBD1 (7 bases). The germline V gene has CDR1 SGHTA and CDR2 FQGNSA. Trimming took 0 bases from V and 8 from J, leaving 11 bases between them. The CDR3 totals 14 residues. CDR3 region: CASSLAGGGDIQYF. DNA of the CDR3: TGTGCCAGCAGCTTAGCAGGGGGCGGGGACATTCAGTACTTC.

This chain links TRBV4-1 with TRBJ1-5, with D perhaps TRBD1 (6 bases). The CDR3 covers 19 residues. With 0 bases removed from V and 0 bases from J, the gap between germline ends came to 18 bases. Germline V gene sequence: CDR1 MGHRA, CDR2 YSYEKL. CDR3 sequence (DNA): TGCGCCAGCAGCCAAGATGGAGCCGGGACACACCTTAGCAATCAGCCCCAGCATTTT. Amino acids: CASSQDGAGTHLSNQPQHF.

The CDR3 DNA is TGTGCCAGCGGTAGGGGACTCCGTTCACCCCTCCACTTT. Protein: CASGRGLRSPLHF. The rearrangement joins TRBV2 to TRBJ1-6; TRBD1 might be the D (5 bases). V lost 8 bases, J lost 9 bases, and 14 bases lay in between. Per germline, CDR1 SNHLY and CDR2 FYNNEI. This CDR3 spans 13 amino acids.

The V call is TRBV10-3, the J call TRBJ2-7, with 7 nucleotides matching TRBD1. The CDR3 loop spans 13 amino acids. Looked up from germline, CDR1 is ENHRY and CDR2 is SYGVKD. V lost 2 bases, J lost 3 bases, and 1 base stayed unmatched. Written as DNA, the CDR3 is TGTGCCATCAGTGAGCGGGACAGCTACGAGCAGTACTTC. This sequence encodes CAISERDSYEQYF.